A single sample gave rise to the 28 T cell receptor beta chains below, sequenced in a study of PD-L1 blockade in urothelial cancer. The table came from immunoSEQ multiplex PCR; TCRdb's copy has only in-frame clones and leaves some out. This sample carries tens of thousands of clones, over 75% of them seen once, and the ten largest clones take 4.5%. Sequences were derived from PBMCs, sampled around atezolizumab (anti-PD-L1) treatment. The source of these receptors is a man aged 70 or older with urothelial cancer.

The rearrangement links TRBV13 to TRBJ2-1, with a weak D call TRBD2 (7 bases). The V end lost 4 bases, the J end lost 4 bases, and 14 bases lay between the germline ends. Germline lookup yields CDR1 PRHDT and CDR2 FYEKMQ (reference sequence). The CDR3 has 15 amino acids. The CDR3 nucleotides are TGTGCCAGCAGCTATAGGGGGGGAGGATACAATGAGCAGTTCTTC. It translates to CASSYRGGGYNEQFF.

The gene calls are TRBV7-9 and TRBJ1-1; D call uncertain. V was shortened by 6 bases and J by 1 base, with 9 bases between the two germline ends. This CDR3 region has 13 residues. Germline V gene lookup returns CDR1 SEHNR and CDR2 FQNEAQ (reference sequence). The CDR3 coding sequence is TGTGCCAGCAGATCCGAACAGAACACTGAAGCTTTCTTT. Translated: CASRSEQNTEAFF.

The J gene is TRBJ2-1, the V gene TRBV7-9, with D maybe TRBD2 (6 bases). This CDR3 contains 12 residues. Germline V gives CDR1 SEHNR, CDR2 FQNEAQ (reference sequence). V shed 8 bases and J shed 5 bases, with 10 bases lying between them. CDR3 protein: CASGGLDNEQFF. CDR3 bases: TGTGCCAGCGGGGGACTGGACAATGAGCAGTTCTTC.

V usage is TRBV29-1 and J usage is TRBJ2-7; D is unclear. The CDR3 spans 12 residues. Germline loops: CDR1 SQVTM, CDR2 ANQGSEA. V was cut by 4 bases and J by 0 bases, with 7 bases left in between. CDR3 nucleotides: TGCAGCGTTGGCGCAGGCTCCTACGAGCAGTACTTC. Residues: CSVGAGSYEQYF.

The V and J genes are TRBV11-3 and TRBJ2-1, with D perhaps TRBD2 (5 bases). This CDR3 spans 18 amino acids. Trimming pared 4 bases from V and 0 bases from J, leaving 19 bases between. Germline CDR1 and CDR2: SGHNT and YENEEA. The CDR3 DNA follows: TGTGCCAGCAGCTCCGGCCGGGGAGCTTCAAGCTCCTACAATGAGCAGTTCTTC. It translates to CASSSGRGASSSYNEQFF.

V and J are TRBV12-5 and TRBJ1-1; TRBD1 matches at 10 bases. V was pared by 6 bases and J by 3 bases, with 13 bases of the junction left unmatched. This CDR3 has 17 residues. Germline V lookup: CDR1 LGHNT, CDR2 FRNRAP. Here the CDR3 reads CASGLRRWGQGYTEAFF. DNA for the CDR3: TGTGCTAGTGGCCTCCGGAGGTGGGGACAGGGGTACACTGAAGCTTTCTTT.

This clone was detected once. The V gene is TRBV27, the J gene TRBJ2-4; perhaps TRBD1 as D (5 bases). Between the trimmed V and J ends, which lost 1 base and 0 bases, there was a span of 13 bases. The CDR3 runs 17 residues. CDR1 is MNHEY, CDR2 SMNVEV, per germline (reference sequence). DNA of the CDR3: TGTGCCAGCAGTTTATGTTTGGGGCTTCTAGCCAAAAACATTCAGTACTTC. Translation: CASSLCLGLLAKNIQYF.

This sequence joins TRBV30 and TRBJ2-7; D is unresolved. Trimming pared 7 bases from V and 2 bases from J, leaving 18 bases between. The CDR3 extends over 14 amino acids. Germline V lookup: CDR1 GTSNPN, CDR2 SVGIG (reference sequence). The CDR3 sequence is CAYREPRSTYEQYF. The CDR3 DNA reads as TGTGCCTATCGCGAGCCGCGGTCGACCTACGAGCAGTACTTC.

The CDR3 spells CASSLEHPGGETQYF. The CDR3 DNA sequence: TGCGCCAGCAGCTTGGAACATCCAGGGGGTGAGACCCAGTACTTC. The chain employs TRBV5-1 and TRBJ2-5, with 7 bases that match TRBD1. The V segment lost 0 bases and the J segment 5 bases; nucleotides outside the gene matches: 7. The CDR3 has 15 residues. Germline V gene data show CDR1 as SGHRS and CDR2 as YFSETQ.

The J gene is TRBJ2-2, the V gene TRBV5-1, with 11 bases that match TRBD2. This CDR3 region has 17 residues. V lost 3 bases to trimming and J lost 1 base; unmatched junction nucleotides: 5. Looked up from germline, CDR1 is SGHRS and CDR2 is YFSETQ. CDR3 protein: CASSSGLAGMNTGELFF. Here the CDR3 DNA reads TGCGCCAGCAGCTCCGGACTAGCGGGCATGAACACCGGGGAGCTGTTTTTT.

This clone was seen just once. The J gene is TRBJ2-7, the V gene TRBV13; 7 nucleotides align to TRBD1. CDR3 length: 15 amino acids. Germline V gene data show CDR1 as PRHDT and CDR2 as FYEKMQ (reference sequence). V shed 2 bases and J 8 bases; nucleotides not matched to a gene: 12. CDR3 DNA sequence: TGTGCCAGCAGCTTAACCCCTCGTGAGGGGGCGAAGCAGTACTTC. It yields the protein CASSLTPREGAKQYF.

This clone was detected a few times. The gene calls are TRBV18 and TRBJ2-7; TRBD2 matches at 10 bases. The CDR3 has 16 residues. Germline values: CDR1 KGHSH, CDR2 LQKENI. The junction had 8 bases not matched to a gene; V was cut back by 5 bases and J by 1 base. The CDR3 loop reads CASSTTSGDTSYEQYF. The CDR3 coding sequence is TGTGCCAGCTCAACCACTAGCGGGGACACTTCCTACGAGCAGTACTTC.

The sample holds one count of this clone. The genes are TRBV29-1 and TRBJ2-7, with a weak D call TRBD2 (6 bases). In germline, CDR1 is SQVTM, CDR2 ANQGSEA. The CDR3 contains 13 residues. The V gene lost 8 bases and the J gene lost 5 bases, with 19 bases spanning the gap. The CDR3 reads CSTDGDSRDEQYF. CDR3 coding DNA: TGCAGCACCGACGGGGACTCCCGGGACGAGCAGTACTTC.

The V and J genes are TRBV7-9 and TRBJ1-2, with D perhaps matching TRBD1 (5 bases). This CDR3 contains 16 residues. The germline CDR1 and CDR2 sequences are SEHNR and FQNEAQ (reference sequence). V lost 0 bases to trimming and J lost 5 bases, with 16 bases between them. For the CDR3, the DNA is TGTGCCAGCAGCTTAGCATCGACAGCGAAGGATTATGGCTACACCTTC. It is translated as CASSLASTAKDYGYTF.

The rearrangement links TRBV5-8 to TRBJ1-5, with D possibly TRBD1 on 6 matching bases. Germline V gives CDR1 SGHTS, CDR2 YDEGEE. Trimming stripped 1 base from V and 6 bases from J, with 20 bases between. This CDR3 has 17 amino acids. The DNA of the CDR3 is TGTGCCAGCAGCTTGTGGCAGGGGAATTTTCTTTCTCAGCCCCAGCATTTT. This sequence encodes CASSLWQGNFLSQPQHF.

The rearrangement joins TRBV6-5 to TRBJ2-7; 7 nucleotides match TRBD1. The CDR3 is made up of 13 amino acids. After removal of 4 bases from V and 1 base from J, the junction contained 1 base not matched to a gene. Per the germline V gene, CDR1 is MNHEY and CDR2 is SVGAGI. The CDR3 coding sequence is TGTGCCAGCAGTTTGGGACAGTCCTACGAGCAGTACTTC. This sequence encodes CASSLGQSYEQYF.

This chain connects TRBV27 to TRBJ2-2, with D unresolved. With 7 bases removed from V and 1 base from J, the gap between germline ends came to 10 bases. Germline V gene data show CDR1 as MNHEY and CDR2 as SMNVEV (reference sequence). The CDR3 totals 14 residues. The CDR3 sequence is CASIRVGNTGELFF. Here the CDR3 DNA reads TGTGCCAGCATCCGAGTTGGGAACACCGGGGAGCTGTTTTTT.

The rearrangement links TRBV18 to TRBJ1-2; D is unresolved. Germline loops: CDR1 KGHSH, CDR2 LQKENI. V dropped 2 bases and J dropped 0 bases, with 13 bases sitting between them. The CDR3 consists of 16 residues. This chain's CDR3 is CASSPGDSSANYGYTF. The CDR3 nucleotides are TGTGCCAGCTCACCAGGCGACTCATCGGCTAACTATGGCTACACCTTC.

The V call is TRBV28, the J call TRBJ1-3, with 10 bases lining up with TRBD1. V lost 5 bases, J lost 4 bases, and 5 bases stayed unmatched. The CDR3 length is 15 residues. Germline lookup yields CDR1 MDHEN and CDR2 SYDVKM. CDR3 nucleotides: TGTGCCAGCAGTCGACAGGGGGCAACAGGAAACACCATATATTTT. It encodes CASSRQGATGNTIYF. Together with reference TRBV28 and TRBJ1-3, the CDR3 gives the full variable domain: DVKVTQSSRYLVKRTGEKVFLECVQDMDHENMFWYRQDPGLGLRLIYFSYDVKMKEKGDIPEGYSVSREKKERFSLILESASTNQTSMYLCASSRQGATGNTIYFGEGSWLTVV.

The chain is built from TRBV5-1 and TRBJ2-2; D is perhaps TRBD1 (6 bases). The CDR3 runs to 15 residues. CDR1 SGHRS and CDR2 YFSETQ come from the germline V gene. V lost 0 bases to trimming and J lost 5 bases, with 11 bases between them. The CDR3 reads CASSLEPGETGELFF. The CDR3 DNA reads as TGCGCCAGCAGCTTGGAGCCAGGGGAGACCGGGGAGCTGTTTTTT.

The rearrangement uses TRBV27 and TRBJ2-7; 14 bases agree with TRBD2. The CDR3 has 16 residues. J was trimmed by 5 bases and V by 8 bases; bases with no gene match: 11. Looked up from germline, CDR1 is MNHEY and CDR2 is SMNVEV (reference sequence). The CDR3 sequence is CASCPGGLAGVHEQYF. CDR3 nucleotides: TGTGCCAGCTGTCCAGGGGGACTAGCGGGAGTGCACGAGCAGTACTTC.

The chain employs TRBV28 and TRBJ1-2; 7 bases align to TRBD1. V was clipped by 8 bases and J by 1 base; unmatched bases: 7. This CDR3 comprises 14 residues. Germline lookup yields CDR1 MDHEN and CDR2 SYDVKM. CDR3 sequence: CASGTGALNYGYTF. The CDR3 DNA reads as TGTGCCAGCGGAACAGGGGCTCTTAACTATGGCTACACCTTC.

The table lists this clone with a few counts. The chain joins TRBV30 to TRBJ2-7; D is unclear. Per germline, CDR1 GTSNPN and CDR2 SVGIG (reference sequence). Trimming took off 3 bases at V and 2 bases at J, with 14 bases between the two ends. This CDR3 contains 14 residues. CDR3 bases: TGTGCCTGGAGGTCCCCGGGTCCCACCTACGAGCAGTACTTC. As protein: CAWRSPGPTYEQYF.

This chain links TRBV28 with TRBJ2-2; tentatively, D is TRBD2 (5 bases). Deletions cut 8 bases from V and 1 base from J, with 11 bases between. The germline gives CDR1 MDHEN, CDR2 SYDVKM. The CDR3 loop spans 14 amino acids. CDR3 in amino acids: CASLMSGNTGELFF. The CDR3 nucleotides are TGTGCCAGCCTGATGAGCGGGAACACCGGGGAGCTGTTTTTT.

This chain connects TRBV5-4 to TRBJ2-3, with 7 bases that match TRBD1. With V trimmed by 4 bases and J by 2 bases, 4 bases remained unmatched. CDR3 length: 14 residues. Per germline, CDR1 SGHNT and CDR2 YYREEE (reference sequence). The CDR3 protein is CASSRDSYTDTQYF. For the CDR3, the DNA is TGTGCCAGCAGCCGGGACAGCTACACAGATACGCAGTATTTT. Full variable domain (outside the CDR3, taken from reference TRBV5-4 and TRBJ2-3): ETGVTQSPTHLIKTRGQQVTLRCSSQSGHNTVSWYQQALGQGPQFIFQYYREEENGRGNFPPRFSGLQFPNYSSELNVNALELDDSALYLCASSRDSYTDTQYFGPGTRLTVL.

This chain links TRBV18 with TRBJ1-1, with no clear D. The CDR3 totals 14 residues. With 3 bases removed from V and 1 base from J, the gap between germline ends came to 9 bases. Germline V lookup: CDR1 KGHSH, CDR2 LQKENI. CDR3 region: CASSPYSPNTEAFF. The CDR3 nucleotides are TGTGCCAGCTCACCGTATAGTCCGAACACTGAAGCTTTCTTT.

The V call is TRBV5-1, the J call TRBJ2-1; weak D call: TRBD1 (6 bases). The germline V gene has CDR1 SGHRS and CDR2 YFSETQ. Deletions cut 0 bases from V and 0 bases from J, with 10 bases between. The CDR3 loop spans 16 amino acids. The CDR3 nucleotides read TGCGCCAGCAGCTTGGGGGGACAAAGCTCCTACAATGAGCAGTTCTTC. Its protein is CASSLGGQSSYNEQFF.

The CDR3 protein is CASSPGQRSNQPQHF. The CDR3 bases are TGTGCCAGCAGCCCCGGACAGAGAAGCAATCAGCCCCAGCATTTT. The chain recombines TRBV7-8 with TRBJ1-5; possible D gene TRBD1, 6 bases. The CDR3 has 15 amino acids. The V end lost 5 bases, the J end lost 1 base, and 12 bases lay between the germline ends. In germline, CDR1 is SGHVS, CDR2 FQNEAQ.